This T cell receptor (beta chain) was sequenced in a study of blood T cells in healthy people across ages. Study-wide points: Total diversity from one million sequenced T cells was likely underestimated. Long-lived donors exceeded aged donors in naive CD4+ cells and diversity.

Isolated PBMCs totaled at least 7 million in each sample. There are 11 residues in the CDR3. In germline, CDR1 is SGHTA, CDR2 FQGNSA. The V and J ends lost 7 bases and 4 bases respectively, with 6 bases between them. The authors ran a second PCR of roughly 6 to 12 cycles using a sample-barcoded 5' primer and a J-beta primer mix. TCRdb redid the calling of the 5' RACE reads with MiXCR, one entry per CDR3 protein. Of 1,800,000 or so distinct CDR3 sequences listed, about two fifths are singletons. As concerns this clonotype: Its cognate antigen is unknown.

The receptor was derived from a human donor in good health. The gene calls are TRBV7-2 and TRBJ2-3; D gene ambiguous. Specimen: blood. The CDR3 loop is CASTVADTQYF. CDR3 nucleotides: TGTGCCAGCACTGTTGCAGATACGCAGTATTTT.